These 27 T cell receptor beta chains came from one sample sequenced in a study of TIL therapy for anti-PD-1-resistant metastatic lung cancer. This was the immunoSEQ v3 assay. Sequenced by immunoSEQ multiplex PCR; TCRdb stores in-frame clones only, minus some. The table records approximately 15,000 clones, roughly 86% of them present only once. Indicated time point: pre-treatment sample, taken before nivolumab and TIL therapy. Source: blood, taken at baseline. These receptors were collected from a person aged 30 to 80 with non-small cell lung cancer.

The chain is built from TRBV2 and TRBJ2-3; 9 nucleotides line up with TRBD1. The CDR3 spans 13 residues. V trimming: 7 bases; J trimming: 4 bases; junction bases outside the gene matches: 3. Germline values: CDR1 SNHLY, CDR2 FYNNEI. The CDR3 coding sequence is TGTGCCAGCAACCGACAGGGGGCAGATACGCAGTATTTT. The encoded protein is CASNRQGADTQYF.

The chain carries TRBV21-1 and TRBJ2-7; the DNA was not used to check the table's D call, TRBD1. TRBV21-1 is labeled a pseudogene. This CDR3 has 12 residues. CDR3 coding DNA: TGTGCCACCTGGGACAGTTCCTACGAGCAGTACGTC. Protein sequence: CATWDSSYEQYV.

The genes are TRBV7-2 and TRBJ1-2, with D hard to call. The CDR3 is 14 amino acids. Trimming removed 1 base from V and 7 bases from J, with 13 bases in between. Germline V gene sequence: CDR1 SGHTA, CDR2 FQGNSA. CDR3 DNA sequence: TGTGCCAGCAGCTTAGAAAATCTGGGTTTTGGCTACACCTTC. Protein product: CASSLENLGFGYTF.

This clone has more than one count but fewer than ten. This sequence joins TRBV5-1 and TRBJ1-6, with no clear D. Germline values: CDR1 SGHRS, CDR2 YFSETQ. The CDR3 spans 16 residues. V lost 1 base, J lost 0 bases, and 8 bases lay in between. The CDR3 reads CASSLSGSSYNSPLHF. DNA of the CDR3: TGCGCCAGCAGCTTGTCCGGGAGCTCCTATAATTCACCCCTCCACTTT.

The chain joins TRBV18 to TRBJ2-2, with 8 bases matching TRBD2. The germline CDR1 and CDR2 sequences are KGHSH and LQKENI. The CDR3 spans 16 residues. Trimming took 2 bases from V and 6 from J; bases not matched to a gene: 8. CDR3 sequence: CASSPKRTGGAGELFF. The CDR3 DNA follows: TGTGCCAGCTCACCAAAACGCACCGGGGGGGCCGGGGAGCTGTTTTTT.

V and J are TRBV7-2 and TRBJ2-3, with D tentatively TRBD2 (5 bases). This CDR3 contains 16 residues. The germline gives CDR1 SGHTA, CDR2 FQGNSA. V was clipped by 1 base and J by 7 bases, with 18 bases between them. The CDR3 reads CASSLDSTTSSHTQYF. The CDR3 nucleotides read TGTGCCAGCAGCTTAGACTCGACTACCTCATCCCATACGCAGTATTTT.

This rearrangement joins TRBV6-5 to TRBJ1-6, with 8 bases lining up with TRBD1. Germline values: CDR1 MNHEY, CDR2 SVGAGI. CDR3 length equals 15 residues. Trimming took 2 bases from V and 7 from J; bases not matched to a gene: 4. CDR3 protein: CASSYGQGINSPLHF. The CDR3 DNA reads as TGTGCCAGCAGTTACGGACAGGGTATAAATTCACCCCTCCACTTT.

CDR3 amino acids: CAWSVLNSGNTIYF. The CDR3 nucleotides are TGTGCCTGGAGTGTTCTGAATTCTGGAAACACCATATATTTT. The chain has TRBV30 and TRBJ1-3, with D unresolved. This CDR3 comprises 14 residues. Trimming cost V 0 bases and J 1 base, with 7 bases left between them. CDR1 is GTSNPN and CDR2 is SVGIG in the germline V gene (reference sequence).

V is TRBV5-6 and J is TRBJ1-5; D ambiguous. The CDR3 covers 13 residues. With 4 bases removed from V and 7 bases from J, the gap between germline ends came to 12 bases. Looked up from germline, CDR1 is SGHDT and CDR2 is YYEEEE. The CDR3 coding sequence is TGTGCCAGCAGCCTAGCCGCGGGGCAGCCCCAGCATTTT. Its protein product is CASSLAAGQPQHF.

The genes are TRBV11-2 and TRBJ1-5, with D maybe TRBD1 (6 bases). CDR1 and CDR2 (germline): SGHAT, FQNNGV. This CDR3 is 14 amino acids long. V was trimmed by 3 bases and J by 3 bases, leaving 9 bases between them. In nucleotides, the CDR3 is TGTGCCAGCAGCTTTGGACAGACCAATCAGCCCCAGCATTTT. Its translation: CASSFGQTNQPQHF.

This clone appeared a few times. The V call is TRBV19, the J call TRBJ1-5; no clear D gene. There are 14 residues in the CDR3. In germline, CDR1 is LNHDA, CDR2 SQIVND (reference sequence). Deletions cut 2 bases from V and 6 bases from J, with 11 bases between. This chain's CDR3 is CASSIRWGGQPQHF. For the CDR3, the DNA is TGTGCCAGTAGTATACGATGGGGAGGTCAGCCCCAGCATTTT.

This clone came up once. V gene TRBV28 combines with J gene TRBJ2-1; D might be TRBD2 (6 bases). CDR1 is MDHEN, CDR2 SYDVKM, per germline. CDR3 length equals 16 residues. V was pared by 5 bases and J by 4 bases, with 18 bases between. The CDR3 sequence: CASSREWAGLYNEQFF. The CDR3, as DNA: TGTGCCAGCAGTCGGGAGTGGGCAGGGCTGTACAATGAGCAGTTCTTC.

This rearrangement joins TRBV7-9 to TRBJ2-7, with TRBD1 matching 9 bases. Looked up from germline, CDR1 is SEHNR and CDR2 is FQNEAQ (reference sequence). The trim removed 1 base at V and 13 bases at J, leaving 5 bases unmatched. The CDR3 is made up of 12 amino acids. The CDR3 DNA sequence: TGTGCCAGCAGCTTAGGGGACAGGGCCTTTTACGTC. Residues: CASSLGDRAFYV.

The chain is built from TRBV21-1 and TRBJ2-7; no DNA check was done on the table's D call, TRBD2. TRBV21-1 is a documented pseudogene. The CDR3 is made up of 17 amino acids. CDR3 coding DNA: TGTGCCAGCAGCATTGTGAAGATACTAGCGGGAGGATACGAGCAGTACGTC. Protein sequence: CASSIVKILAGGYEQYV.

This clone has just one count. The rearrangement links TRBV30 to TRBJ1-6; D is ambiguous. Germline assignment: CDR1 GTSNPN and CDR2 SVGIG (reference sequence). There are 15 residues in the CDR3. The V gene lost 0 bases and the J gene lost 2 bases, with 8 bases spanning the gap. CDR3 coding DNA: TGTGCCTGGAGTGTAGGTCTGGCCTATAATTCACCCCTCCACTTT. This sequence encodes CAWSVGLAYNSPLHF.

This chain joins TRBV2 and TRBJ1-1; 7 nucleotides agree with TRBD1. The CDR3 runs to 15 residues. V lost 6 bases and J lost 2; bases outside the gene matches: 9. CDR1 and CDR2 (germline): SNHLY, FYNNEI. For the CDR3, the DNA is TGTGCCAGCAGGCCTACCGGGACAGCTAACACTGAAGCTTTCTTT. It codes for CASRPTGTANTEAFF.

The rearrangement uses TRBV27 and TRBJ2-3; D not certain. CDR1 is MNHEY, CDR2 SMNVEV, per germline (reference sequence). The CDR3 totals 14 residues. Trimming took 0 bases from V and 0 from J, leaving 4 bases between them. The DNA for the CDR3 is TGTGCCAGCAGTTTATCCACTAGCACAGATACGCAGTATTTT. The encoded protein is CASSLSTSTDTQYF.

The rearrangement joins TRBV28 to TRBJ1-2; 7 bases fit TRBD1. The CDR3 is 14 amino acids. V lost 7 bases to trimming and J lost 0 bases; unmatched junction nucleotides: 5. Germline assignment: CDR1 MDHEN and CDR2 SYDVKM. CDR3 bases: TGTGCCAGCACTCCACAGGGGTCTAACTATGGCTACACCTTC. Its protein is CASTPQGSNYGYTF.

V and J are TRBV28 and TRBJ2-5; no firm D call. Looked up from germline, CDR1 is MDHEN and CDR2 is SYDVKM. V lost 8 bases, J lost 1 base, and 17 bases lay in between. CDR3 length: 15 residues. The DNA of the CDR3 is TGTGCCAGCGCCCCCTTGGGAAGAGCCCAAGAGACCCAGTACTTC. Amino acids: CASAPLGRAQETQYF.

The gene calls are TRBV7-9 and TRBJ2-3; the D is unclear. The CDR3 runs 11 residues. Germline-derived CDR1 and CDR2 are SEHNR and FQNEAQ (reference sequence). Trimming stripped 7 bases from V and 6 bases from J, with 8 bases between. In DNA, the CDR3 is TGTGCCAGCAACGATTGGGATACGCAGTATTTT. Encoded protein: CASNDWDTQYF.

The chain uses TRBV9 and TRBJ2-2; D remains ambiguous. Per the germline V gene, CDR1 is SGDLS and CDR2 is YYNGEE. Trimming took off 2 bases at V and 4 bases at J, with 12 bases between the two ends. The length of the CDR3 is 15 residues. The CDR3 region has the DNA TGTGCCAGCAGCGTGGGGATCCCTAGCACCGGGGAGCTGTTTTTT. Its protein is CASSVGIPSTGELFF.

The V gene is TRBV7-2, the J gene TRBJ1-5; D call uncertain. With 1 base removed from V and 0 bases from J, the gap between germline ends came to 13 bases. From germline, CDR1 is SGHTA and CDR2 FQGNSA. The CDR3 loop spans 17 amino acids. The CDR3 protein is CASSLVSFADSNQPQHF. CDR3 DNA: TGTGCCAGCAGCTTAGTATCTTTTGCGGATAGCAATCAGCCCCAGCATTTT.

The V call is TRBV19, the J call TRBJ2-6, with D possibly being TRBD2 (5 bases). Germline values: CDR1 LNHDA, CDR2 SQIVND (reference sequence). Trimming left V 4 bases short and J 3 bases short, with 13 bases between. The CDR3 has 16 residues. The chain's CDR3 is CASSKDFPLGANVLTF. DNA for the CDR3: TGTGCCAGTAGTAAGGACTTTCCCCTTGGGGCCAACGTCCTGACTTTC.

The chain links TRBV5-8 to TRBJ1-6; D is unclear. The V and J ends lost 6 bases and 6 bases respectively, with 16 bases between them. The CDR3 consists of 15 residues. Germline V gene sequence: CDR1 SGHTS, CDR2 YDEGEE. CDR3 bases: TGTGCCAGCACGGGCCAACCTGGGTTTAATTCACCCCTCCACTTT. It yields the protein CASTGQPGFNSPLHF.

The V and J genes are TRBV18 and TRBJ1-1; D is uncertain. Germline V gene sequence: CDR1 KGHSH, CDR2 LQKENI. CDR3 length: 13 amino acids. V lost 2 bases, J lost 4 bases, and 8 bases lay in between. This CDR3 is CASSPNEGTEAFF. CDR3 DNA sequence: TGTGCCAGCTCACCAAACGAGGGCACTGAAGCTTTCTTT.

V is TRBV6-1 and J is TRBJ2-7, with TRBD2 identical over 9 bases. The V gene end was trimmed by 7 bases and the J gene end by 1 base; junction bases not matched to a gene: 5. The germline CDR1 and CDR2 sequences are MNHNS and SASEGT. The CDR3 is made up of 14 amino acids. Here the CDR3 DNA reads TGTGCCAGCACAGGACTAGCGACATCCTACGAGCAGTACGTC. It specifies CASTGLATSYEQYV.

The chain employs TRBV10-3 and TRBJ1-2; 7 bases fit TRBD1. The germline V gene has CDR1 ENHRY and CDR2 SYGVKD. The V segment lost 3 bases and the J segment 5 bases; nucleotides outside the gene matches: 15. The CDR3 consists of 17 residues. The CDR3 region has the DNA TGTGCCATCAGTGACCCGGGACAGAATAATCGGGGGTATGGCTACACCTTC. Encoded protein: CAISDPGQNNRGYGYTF.